Listed below are T cell receptor beta chains from one sample, sequenced in a study of blood T cell repertoires in COVID-19. Method: immunoSEQ multiplex PCR; TCRdb's copy keeps in-frame clones and lacks some. Of approximately 190,000 clones in the sample, 75% to 90% are singletons; the top ten hold about 6%. Material: peripheral blood. These receptor sequences come from a woman in her thirties or forties with acute or convalescent COVID-19. The CDR3 runs from the conserved cysteine through the conserved F or W. D genes are given only for firm matches. Expanded clones get a size class; other rows say once, few or many, or leave the size out.

size: NA; J: TRBJ2-2; V: TRBV11-2; D: NA; DNA: TGTGCCAGCAGCTCAGTGAGGGCTAACACCGGGGAGCTGTTTTTT; CDR3: CASSSVRANTGELFF
size: NA; J: TRBJ2-1; V: TRBV28; D: NA; DNA: TGTGCCAGCAGAACCACCCTCGGGTATAGAAACAATGAGCAGTTCTTC; CDR3: CASRTTLGYRNNEQFF
size: NA; J: TRBJ2-5; V: TRBV21-1; D: NA; DNA: TGTGCCAGCAGCGGGGGACAGGGGGCGCGAGACCAAGAGACCCAGTACTTC; CDR3: CASSGGQGARDQETQYF
size: few; J: TRBJ1-2; V: TRBV12-5; D: NA; DNA: TGTGCTAGTGGTTCGGGACATACGGATGGCTACACCTTC; CDR3: CASGSGHTDGYTF
size: NA; J: TRBJ1-2; V: TRBV5-1; D: TRBD1; DNA: TGCGCCAGCAGCTCGATGACAGGGTACGACTATGGCTACACCTTC; CDR3: CASSSMTGYDYGYTF
size: NA; J: TRBJ1-5; V: TRBV18; D: TRBD1; DNA: TGTGCCAGCTCACCAACGGGGGGACAGGGAAGTCAGCCCCAGCATTTT; CDR3: CASSPTGGQGSQPQHF
size: NA; J: TRBJ1-1; V: TRBV5-1; D: TRBD1; DNA: TGCGCCAGCAGCACCGGACAGGGTCACACTGAAGCTTTCTTT; CDR3: CASSTGQGHTEAFF
size: NA; J: TRBJ2-3; V: TRBV6-1; D: TRBD2; DNA: TGTGCCAGCAGTGACACGGCGGGGGGCCTCAGCACAGATACGCAGTATTTT; CDR3: CASSDTAGGLSTDTQYF
size: once; J: TRBJ2-4; V: TRBV7-9; D: NA; DNA: TGTGCCAGCAGCTTTCGGGGCAAAAACATTCAGTACTTC; CDR3: CASSFRGKNIQYF
size: NA; J: TRBJ2-6; V: TRBV11-2; D: TRBD1; DNA: TGTGCCAGCAGCCCGGACAGGTTCAACGTCCTGACTTTC; CDR3: CASSPDRFNVLTF
size: NA; J: TRBJ2-5; V: TRBV5-4; D: NA; DNA: TGTGCCAGCAGCTTGGTTCCTAGCGTAGCCCAAGAGACCCAGTACTTC; CDR3: CASSLVPSVAQETQYF
size: NA; J: TRBJ2-5; V: TRBV16; D: NA; DNA: TGTGCCAGCAGCCTTACTCCGACTAGACGTCAAGAGACCCAGTACTTC; CDR3: CASSLTPTRRQETQYF
size: NA; J: TRBJ2-7; V: TRBV4-1; D: TRBD2; DNA: TGCGCCAGCAGCCCCCTTCTAGCGGGGAGCTACGAGCAGTACTTC; CDR3: CASSPLLAGSYEQYF
size: once; J: TRBJ2-5; V: TRBV14; D: TRBD2; DNA: TGTGCCAGCAGCCCGGGAGGGGCATGGCACCAAGAGACCCAGTACTTC; CDR3: CASSPGGAWHQETQYF
size: medium-sized; J: TRBJ2-1; V: TRBV6-4; D: NA; DNA: TGTGCCAGCAGTGACGGCAGCGGTAACTACAATGAGCAGTTCTTC; CDR3: CASSDGSGNYNEQFF
size: few; J: TRBJ1-6; V: TRBV5-1; D: NA; DNA: TGCGCCAGCAGCTTGGTCGGGGGGAATTCACCCCTCCACTTT; CDR3: CASSLVGGNSPLHF
size: NA; J: TRBJ1-6; V: TRBV6-5; D: TRBD1; DNA: TGTGCCAGCAGCTCTCCCGGGACAGCAAATTCACCCCTCCACTTT; CDR3: CASSSPGTANSPLHF
size: NA; J: TRBJ2-3; V: TRBV3-1/TRBV3-2; D: NA; DNA: TGTGCCAGCAGGGGGGGACTCCGAACGCAGTATTTT; CDR3: CASRGGLRTQYF
size: NA; J: TRBJ2-7; V: TRBV7-2; D: TRBD2; DNA: TGTGCCAGCAGCTTAACTAGCGGGGGACTATACGAGCAGTACTTC; CDR3: CASSLTSGGLYEQYF
size: many; J: TRBJ1-1; V: TRBV27; D: NA; DNA: TGTGCCAGCAGTCAACTCGTGAACACTGAAGCTTTCTTT; CDR3: CASSQLVNTEAFF
size: NA; J: TRBJ1-1; V: TRBV5-6; D: NA; DNA: TGTGCCAGCAGCGGGGAGTTTGACACTGAAGCTTTCTTT; CDR3: CASSGEFDTEAFF
size: NA; J: TRBJ1-5; V: TRBV7-8; D: NA; DNA: TGTGCCAGCAGCTTACAGGAAAATCAGCCCCAGCATTTT; CDR3: CASSLQENQPQHF
size: once; J: TRBJ1-1; V: TRBV7-2; D: NA; DNA: TGTGCCAGCAGGGAAACAGCTATGAACACTGAAGCTTTCTTT; CDR3: CASRETAMNTEAFF
size: NA; J: TRBJ2-2; V: TRBV7-6; D: NA; DNA: TGTGCCAGCGATCCAGGGAACACCGGGGAGCTGTTTTTT; CDR3: CASDPGNTGELFF
size: NA; J: TRBJ2-1; V: TRBV6-6; D: TRBD1; DNA: TGTGCCAGCAGGGGGGGAGCGACAGGGGGTTACAATGAGCAGTTCTTC; CDR3: CASRGGATGGYNEQFF
size: NA; J: TRBJ1-2; V: TRBV19; D: NA; DNA: TGTGCCAGCAAGTATCAGGGCTCCTATGGCTACACCTTC; CDR3: CASKYQGSYGYTF
size: NA; J: TRBJ2-1; V: TRBV7-2; D: NA; DNA: TGTGCCAGCAGCTTACTGGGAGAATACGGGAATGAGCAGTTCTTC; CDR3: CASSLLGEYGNEQFF
size: NA; J: TRBJ2-3; V: TRBV24-1; D: TRBD2; DNA: TGTGCCACCAGTGATTTGACTAGCGGGCGCACAGATACGCAGTATTTT; CDR3: CATSDLTSGRTDTQYF
size: NA; J: TRBJ1-1; V: TRBV12-3/TRBV12-4; D: TRBD1; DNA: TGTGCCAGCAGTACCCCAGGGGGCACTGAAGCTTTCTTT; CDR3: CASSTPGGTEAFF
size: NA; J: TRBJ2-7; V: TRBV4-2; D: TRBD2; DNA: TGTGCCAGCAGCCAAGCCCCAGTAGCGGGCCCCGTTGGGTCCTACGAGCAGTACTTC; CDR3: CASSQAPVAGPVGSYEQYF
size: NA; J: TRBJ2-3; V: TRBV9; D: TRBD2; DNA: TGTGCCAGCAGCGTCCCGGGACTAGCGGGGGGGCGAGACGGCACAGATACGCAGTATTTT; CDR3: CASSVPGLAGGRDGTDTQYF
size: few; J: TRBJ2-7; V: TRBV19; D: NA; DNA: TGTGCCAGTAGTAACAGGGCGGCGGGCGAGCAGTACTTC; CDR3: CASSNRAAGEQYF
size: NA; J: TRBJ2-3; V: TRBV6-5; D: TRBD2; DNA: TGTGCCAGCAGTAGAGCGGGGGGGCCAGATACGCAGTATTTT; CDR3: CASSRAGGPDTQYF
size: few; J: TRBJ2-6; V: TRBV7-9; D: TRBD1; DNA: TGTGCCAGCAAGCAACAGGGGGGCTCCTCTGGGGCCAACGTCCTGACTTTC; CDR3: CASKQQGGSSGANVLTF
size: few; J: TRBJ2-6; V: TRBV7-6; D: NA; DNA: TGTGCCAGCAGCTTAGTAGTTGGCTCTGGGGCCAACGTCCTGACTTTC; CDR3: CASSLVVGSGANVLTF
size: NA; J: TRBJ2-3; V: TRBV30; D: NA; DNA: TGTGCCTGGAGTCACAGGGTGGAGGGCACAGATACGCAGTATTTT; CDR3: CAWSHRVEGTDTQYF
size: NA; J: TRBJ2-1; V: TRBV5-1; D: NA; DNA: TGCGCCAGCAGCCCTCAGTCCTTCTCCTACAATGAGCAGTTCTTC; CDR3: CASSPQSFSYNEQFF
size: NA; J: TRBJ2-3; V: TRBV9; D: NA; DNA: TGTGCCAGCAGCGTTGACCCCAGGGGCACAGATACGCAGTATTTT; CDR3: CASSVDPRGTDTQYF
size: NA; J: TRBJ2-7; V: TRBV28; D: NA; DNA: TGTGCCAGCAGTTTCCCTACCTACGAGCAGTACTTC; CDR3: CASSFPTYEQYF
size: few; J: TRBJ2-1; V: TRBV28; D: NA; DNA: TGTGCCAGCAGTTTCGCCTACAATGAGCAGTTCTTC; CDR3: CASSFAYNEQFF
size: NA; J: TRBJ2-7; V: TRBV28; D: NA; DNA: TGTGCCAGCGTACAAGAGGGGGTGGAGTACTTC; CDR3: CASVQEGVEYF
size: NA; J: TRBJ2-1; V: TRBV6-6; D: TRBD1; DNA: TGTGCCAGCAGTTACTCGGATCCGGGACAGTTCGATGAGCAGTTCTTC; CDR3: CASSYSDPGQFDEQFF
size: NA; J: TRBJ2-3; V: TRBV15; D: TRBD2; DNA: TGTGCCACCAGCGGAATAAGGACTAGCTTCACAGATACGCAGTATTTT; CDR3: CATSGIRTSFTDTQYF
size: NA; J: TRBJ2-3; V: TRBV6-6; D: NA; DNA: TGTGCCAGCGCCGAGCTCCATACGCAGTATTTT; CDR3: CASAELHTQYF
size: NA; J: TRBJ1-2; V: TRBV6-5; D: TRBD1; DNA: TGTGCCAGCAGCCGAACAGGGGGTGGCTACACCTTC; CDR3: CASSRTGGGYTF
size: NA; J: TRBJ2-5; V: TRBV12-3/TRBV12-4; D: TRBD1; DNA: TGTGCCAGCAGTCCCGGACAGGAAGAGACCCAGTACTTC; CDR3: CASSPGQEETQYF
size: NA; J: TRBJ1-1; V: TRBV10-3; D: TRBD1; DNA: TGTGCCATTGGACAGGGGGGTTGGGACACTGAAGCTTTCTTT; CDR3: CAIGQGGWDTEAFF
size: NA; J: TRBJ1-3; V: TRBV7-9; D: NA; DNA: TGTGCCATCGTGAGAGCGAACTCTGGAAACACCATATATTTT; CDR3: CAIVRANSGNTIYF
size: NA; J: TRBJ2-5; V: TRBV11-2; D: TRBD1; DNA: TGTGCCAGCAGCTTAGTACAGGGGGGAGAGACCCAGTACTTC; CDR3: CASSLVQGGETQYF
size: NA; J: TRBJ2-1; V: TRBV18; D: NA; DNA: TGTGCCAGCTCACCACCGGCAGGCGGGGCCAATGAGCAGTTCTTC; CDR3: CASSPPAGGANEQFF
size: once; J: TRBJ1-2; V: TRBV28; D: TRBD1; DNA: TGTGCCAGCAGGGAACCAACAGGGGGCGGTGGCTACACCTTC; CDR3: CASREPTGGGGYTF